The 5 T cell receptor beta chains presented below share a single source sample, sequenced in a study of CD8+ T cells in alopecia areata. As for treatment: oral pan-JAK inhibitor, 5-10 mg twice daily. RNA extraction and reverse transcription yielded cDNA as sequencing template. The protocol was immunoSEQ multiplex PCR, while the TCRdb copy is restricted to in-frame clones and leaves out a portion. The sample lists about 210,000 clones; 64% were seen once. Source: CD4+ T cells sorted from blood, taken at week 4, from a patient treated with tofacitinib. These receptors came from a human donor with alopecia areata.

In DNA form, the CDR3 reads TGCAGCGTTCGGGGTATCTCCTACAATGAGCAGTTCTTC. This codes for CSVRGISYNEQFF. The rearrangement uses TRBV29-1 and TRBJ2-1; weak D call: TRBD2 (5 bases). Germline CDR1 SQVTM, CDR2 ANQGSEA. V was shortened by 5 bases and J by 0 bases, with 8 bases between the two germline ends. The CDR3 covers 13 residues.

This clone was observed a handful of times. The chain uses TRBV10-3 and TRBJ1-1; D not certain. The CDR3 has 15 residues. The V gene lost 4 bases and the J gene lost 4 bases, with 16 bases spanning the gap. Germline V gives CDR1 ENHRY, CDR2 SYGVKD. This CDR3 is CAISGLGIGSTEAFF. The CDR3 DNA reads TGTGCCATCAGTGGTCTGGGGATTGGATCCACTGAAGCTTTCTTT.

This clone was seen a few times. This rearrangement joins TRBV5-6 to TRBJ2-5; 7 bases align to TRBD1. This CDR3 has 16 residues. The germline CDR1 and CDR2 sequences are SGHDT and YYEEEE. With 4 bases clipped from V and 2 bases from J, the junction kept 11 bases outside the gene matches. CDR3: CASSRQGDRGQETQYF. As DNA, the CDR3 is TGTGCCAGCAGCCGACAGGGTGATAGAGGGCAAGAGACCCAGTACTTC.

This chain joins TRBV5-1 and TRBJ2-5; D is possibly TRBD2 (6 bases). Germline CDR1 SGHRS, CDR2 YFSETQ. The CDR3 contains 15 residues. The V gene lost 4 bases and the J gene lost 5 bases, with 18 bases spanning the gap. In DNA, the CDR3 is TGCGCCAGCAGCGCCGGGACTCCTCCGGGGGAGACCCAGTACTTC. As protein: CASSAGTPPGETQYF.

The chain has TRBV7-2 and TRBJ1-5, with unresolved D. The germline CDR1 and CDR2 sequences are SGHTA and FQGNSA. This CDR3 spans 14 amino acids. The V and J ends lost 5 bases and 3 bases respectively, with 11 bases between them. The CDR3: CASSLVPINQPQHF. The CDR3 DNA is TGTGCCAGCAGCCTTGTCCCTATCAATCAGCCCCAGCATTTT.